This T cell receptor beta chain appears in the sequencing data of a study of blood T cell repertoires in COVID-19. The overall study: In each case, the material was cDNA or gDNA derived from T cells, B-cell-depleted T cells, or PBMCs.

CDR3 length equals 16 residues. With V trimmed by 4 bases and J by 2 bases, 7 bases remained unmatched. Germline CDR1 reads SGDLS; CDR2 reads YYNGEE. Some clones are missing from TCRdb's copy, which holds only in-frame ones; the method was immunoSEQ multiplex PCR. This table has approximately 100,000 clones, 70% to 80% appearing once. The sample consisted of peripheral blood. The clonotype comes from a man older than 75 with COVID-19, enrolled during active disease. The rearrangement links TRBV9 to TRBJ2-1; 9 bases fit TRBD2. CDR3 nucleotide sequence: TGTGCCAGCAGCATGGGGACTAGCTACCCCTACAATGAGCAGTTCTTC. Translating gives CASSMGTSYPYNEQFF.